These T cell receptor beta chains were read from a single sample in a study of cytomegalovirus exposure and HLA in healthy donors. Repertoires were generated with immunoSEQ multiplex PCR, while TCRdb's copy carries only in-frame clones and drops some. Of around 120,000 clones listed, around three quarters are singletons. The sequenced sample was PBMCs. The receptors were gathered from a woman aged 25 to 39 in good health and CMV-seropositive. Each CDR3 is given with its conserved first and last residue. Each record gives: V gene, J gene, D gene, clone size, CDR3 protein, CDR3 DNA. The D gene is left open where the match is weak. Only some rows state a clone size, as once, few, many or a class for expanded clones.

v_call: TRBV29-1
j_call: TRBJ1-1
d_call: NA
clone_size: NA
cdr3_aa: CSVEDATTEAFF
cdr3_nt: TGCAGCGTTGAAGACGCTACCACTGAAGCTTTCTTT

v_call: TRBV9
j_call: TRBJ2-2
d_call: NA
clone_size: few
cdr3_aa: CASSVVPENTGELFF
cdr3_nt: TGTGCCAGCAGCGTAGTCCCAGAGAACACCGGGGAGCTGTTTTTT

v_call: TRBV9
j_call: TRBJ1-2
d_call: TRBD1
clone_size: NA
cdr3_aa: CASSRNPGQNYGYTF
cdr3_nt: TGTGCCAGCAGCAGAAACCCGGGACAGAACTATGGCTACACCTTC

v_call: TRBV28
j_call: TRBJ2-5
d_call: NA
clone_size: NA
cdr3_aa: CASSLRETQYF
cdr3_nt: TGTGCCAGCAGTTTACGGGAGACCCAGTACTTC

v_call: TRBV9
j_call: TRBJ2-2
d_call: TRBD2
clone_size: NA
cdr3_aa: CASSTGLAGAFTGELFF
cdr3_nt: TGTGCCAGCAGCACGGGACTAGCGGGGGCCTTCACCGGGGAGCTGTTTTTT

v_call: TRBV12-5
j_call: TRBJ1-6
d_call: TRBD1
clone_size: NA
cdr3_aa: CASASTGRNSPLHF
cdr3_nt: TGTGCTAGTGCATCGACAGGGCGGAATTCACCCCTCCACTTT

v_call: TRBV10-3
j_call: TRBJ1-5
d_call: NA
clone_size: NA
cdr3_aa: CAISEAGDSNQPQHF
cdr3_nt: TGTGCCATCAGTGAGGCGGGGGATAGCAATCAGCCCCAGCATTTT

v_call: TRBV7-3
j_call: TRBJ2-1
d_call: TRBD2
clone_size: once
cdr3_aa: CASSPGLAGTYNEQFF
cdr3_nt: TGTGCCAGCAGCCCGGGACTAGCGGGAACATACAATGAGCAGTTCTTC

v_call: TRBV2
j_call: TRBJ1-4
d_call: TRBD1
clone_size: NA
cdr3_aa: CASSAGDRADEKLFF
cdr3_nt: TGTGCCAGCAGTGCCGGGGACAGGGCTGATGAAAAACTGTTTTTT

v_call: TRBV19
j_call: TRBJ1-2
d_call: NA
clone_size: NA
cdr3_aa: CASSNGQGYTF
cdr3_nt: TGTGCCAGTAGTAATGGACAAGGCTACACCTTC

v_call: TRBV9
j_call: TRBJ1-2
d_call: NA
clone_size: NA
cdr3_aa: CASSGPGDYGYTF
cdr3_nt: TGTGCCAGCAGTGGCCCGGGGGACTATGGCTACACCTTC

v_call: TRBV5-1
j_call: TRBJ1-1
d_call: TRBD1
clone_size: NA
cdr3_aa: CASSPGQGTEAFF
cdr3_nt: TGCGCCAGCAGCCCCGGACAGGGCACTGAAGCTTTCTTT

v_call: TRBV9
j_call: TRBJ1-4
d_call: NA
clone_size: few
cdr3_aa: CASSVGTQGEKLFF
cdr3_nt: TGTGCCAGCAGCGTAGGGACGCAGGGGGAAAAACTGTTTTTT

v_call: TRBV19
j_call: TRBJ2-5
d_call: TRBD2
clone_size: NA
cdr3_aa: CASSPLAGSGGEETQYF
cdr3_nt: TGTGCCAGTAGTCCCCTTGCGGGCAGCGGGGGGGAAGAGACCCAGTACTTC

v_call: TRBV6-5
j_call: TRBJ1-5
d_call: TRBD1
clone_size: NA
cdr3_aa: CASGPTDRGNQPQHF
cdr3_nt: TGTGCCAGCGGGCCTACCGACAGGGGCAATCAGCCCCAGCATTTT

v_call: TRBV27
j_call: TRBJ1-6
d_call: NA
clone_size: NA
cdr3_aa: CASSPGLKGTPLHF
cdr3_nt: TGTGCCAGCAGTCCCGGTTTAAAGGGGACACCCCTCCACTTT

v_call: TRBV18
j_call: TRBJ2-5
d_call: TRBD2
clone_size: NA
cdr3_aa: CASSPAGVETQYF
cdr3_nt: TGTGCCAGCTCACCGGCGGGGGTGGAGACCCAGTACTTC

v_call: TRBV28
j_call: TRBJ2-5
d_call: NA
clone_size: NA
cdr3_aa: CASSILAVQETQYF
cdr3_nt: NA

v_call: TRBV14
j_call: TRBJ2-1
d_call: TRBD2
clone_size: NA
cdr3_aa: CASTSGNYNEQFF
cdr3_nt: TGTGCCAGCACTAGCGGAAACTACAATGAGCAGTTCTTC

v_call: TRBV4-1
j_call: TRBJ2-7
d_call: NA
clone_size: NA
cdr3_aa: CASSHLRVWTYEQYF
cdr3_nt: TGCGCCAGCAGCCATCTCAGGGTTTGGACCTACGAGCAGTACTTC

v_call: TRBV10-3
j_call: TRBJ1-2
d_call: TRBD1
clone_size: NA
cdr3_aa: CAISERQGSQPYGYTF
cdr3_nt: TGTGCCATCAGTGAACGACAGGGGTCACAGCCCTATGGCTACACCTTC

v_call: TRBV18
j_call: TRBJ2-1
d_call: TRBD1
clone_size: NA
cdr3_aa: CASSLQGAFYNEQFF
cdr3_nt: TGTGCCAGCTCACTGCAGGGGGCCTTCTACAATGAGCAGTTCTTC

v_call: TRBV7-7
j_call: TRBJ2-2
d_call: TRBD1
clone_size: NA
cdr3_aa: CASSSPSGTGGGGNTGELFF
cdr3_nt: TGTGCCAGCAGCAGCCCCTCCGGGACAGGGGGCGGCGGGAACACCGGGGAGCTGTTTTTT

v_call: TRBV7-9
j_call: TRBJ2-2
d_call: NA
clone_size: NA
cdr3_aa: CAGCRELGWNTGELFF
cdr3_nt: TGTGCCGGATGCCGGGAGCTTGGATGGAACACCGGGGAGCTGTTTTTT

v_call: TRBV6-1
j_call: TRBJ1-5
d_call: NA
clone_size: NA
cdr3_aa: CASSERRAADQPQHF
cdr3_nt: TGTGCCAGCAGTGAACGTCGGGCAGCGGATCAGCCCCAGCATTTT

v_call: TRBV30
j_call: TRBJ2-7
d_call: TRBD2
clone_size: NA
cdr3_aa: CAWSRGAGVVYEQYF
cdr3_nt: TGTGCCTGGAGTCGAGGAGCGGGGGTGGTGTACGAGCAGTACTTC

v_call: TRBV6-5
j_call: TRBJ1-1
d_call: NA
clone_size: NA
cdr3_aa: CASSASGFSTEAFF
cdr3_nt: TGTGCCAGCAGTGCCTCAGGGTTTAGCACTGAAGCTTTCTTT

v_call: TRBV13
j_call: TRBJ2-3
d_call: TRBD2
clone_size: few
cdr3_aa: CASTGGALGTQYF
cdr3_nt: TGTGCCAGCACGGGAGGAGCTTTAGGTACGCAGTATTTT